The source of this T cell receptor beta chain is a study of cytomegalovirus exposure and HLA in healthy donors. General study findings and limits: Relative to equally common others, HLA-associated TCR beta chains showed greater clonal expansion in a later analysis. The sole available immune exposure information was CMV serostatus.

CDR3 size: 14 residues. CDR1 is LNHDA and CDR2 is SQIVND in the germline V gene (reference sequence). Germline trimming cut 7 bases from V and 3 bases from J; bases unmatched to any gene: 5. On this clone: No antigen is known for it.

Use of 60 Vbeta and 13 Jbeta primers characterized the PCR. Generated by immunoSEQ multiplex PCR, the TCRdb table keeps only in-frame clones and is missing some. In the table there are just under 80,000 clones, roughly 78% of which are singletons. The chain recombines TRBV19 with TRBJ1-5, with TRBD1 matching 8 bases. What was sequenced was PBMCs. This receptor was taken from a man in his forties or fifties in good health and CMV-seronegative. CDR3 coding DNA: TGTGCCAGTACCCCGGGACAGGACAATCAGCCCCAGCATTTT. Residues: CASTPGQDNQPQHF.